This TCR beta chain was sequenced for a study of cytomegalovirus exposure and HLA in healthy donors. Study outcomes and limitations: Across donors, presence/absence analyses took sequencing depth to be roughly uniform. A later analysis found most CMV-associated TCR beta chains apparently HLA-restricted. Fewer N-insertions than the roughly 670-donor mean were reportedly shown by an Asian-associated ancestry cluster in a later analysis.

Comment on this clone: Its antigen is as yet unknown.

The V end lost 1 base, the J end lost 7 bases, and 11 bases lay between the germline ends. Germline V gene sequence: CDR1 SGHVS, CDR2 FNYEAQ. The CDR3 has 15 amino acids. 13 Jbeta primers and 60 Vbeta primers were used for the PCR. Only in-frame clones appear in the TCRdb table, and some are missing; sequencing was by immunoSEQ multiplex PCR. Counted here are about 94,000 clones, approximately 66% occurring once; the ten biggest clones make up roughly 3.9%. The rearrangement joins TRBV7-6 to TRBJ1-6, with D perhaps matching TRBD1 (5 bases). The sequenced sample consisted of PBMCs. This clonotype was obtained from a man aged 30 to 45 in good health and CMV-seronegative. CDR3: CASSLVNRTNSPLHF. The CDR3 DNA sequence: TGTGCCAGCAGCTTAGTTAACAGGACCAATTCACCCCTCCACTTT.